This TCR beta chain was identified during a study of siplizumab effects on memory and regulatory T cells. Per individual sample, 9.9 x 10^4 or so TCR templates were assayed. Produced via immunoSEQ multiplex PCR; TCRdb's table is partial and in-frame only. The sample records more than 90,000 clones, 85% to 95% being singletons. Points on this clone: What it binds is not known.

Study results and caveats: The authors could not assign a naive or memory phenotype to roughly 75-95% of proliferating CD4+ or CD8+ clones. Proliferating Tregs in siplizumab cultures were never verified as suppressive. There appeared to be greater diversity in naive T cells than in memory cells, and naive T cells seemed major contributors to the alloresponse.

The specimen sequenced was non-Treg CD4+ T cells sorted from blood. The clonotype was recovered from a human donor in good health.

For the CDR3, the DNA is TGTGCCAGCAGCGTAGGGCGCGGCACAGATACGCAGTATTTT. Its protein is CASSVGRGTDTQYF. This rearrangement joins TRBV9 to TRBJ2-3; no definite D call. The CDR3 runs 14 residues. Germline assignment: CDR1 SGDLS and CDR2 YYNGEE. Trimming shortened V by 0 bases and J by 1 base, and 6 bases separated the two germline ends.